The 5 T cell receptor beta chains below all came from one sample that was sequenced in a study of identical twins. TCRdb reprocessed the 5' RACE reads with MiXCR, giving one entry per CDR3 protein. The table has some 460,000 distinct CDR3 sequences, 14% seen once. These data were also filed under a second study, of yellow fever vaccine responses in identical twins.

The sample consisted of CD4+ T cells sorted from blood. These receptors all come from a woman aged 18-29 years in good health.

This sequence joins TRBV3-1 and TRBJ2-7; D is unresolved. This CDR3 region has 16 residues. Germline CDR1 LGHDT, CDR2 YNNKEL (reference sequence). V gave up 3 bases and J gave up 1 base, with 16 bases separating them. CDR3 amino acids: CASSHALLALSYEQYF. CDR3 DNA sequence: TGTGCCAGCAGCCACGCCCTACTCGCCCTTTCCTACGAGCAGTACTTC.

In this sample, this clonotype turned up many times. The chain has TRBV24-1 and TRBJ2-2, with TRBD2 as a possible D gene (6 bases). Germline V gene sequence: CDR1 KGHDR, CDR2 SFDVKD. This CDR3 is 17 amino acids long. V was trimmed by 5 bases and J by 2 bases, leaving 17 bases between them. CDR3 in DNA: TGTGCCACCAGTGGAGGAGCGGGCCAACCTAACACCGGGGAGCTGTTTTTT. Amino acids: CATSGGAGQPNTGELFF.

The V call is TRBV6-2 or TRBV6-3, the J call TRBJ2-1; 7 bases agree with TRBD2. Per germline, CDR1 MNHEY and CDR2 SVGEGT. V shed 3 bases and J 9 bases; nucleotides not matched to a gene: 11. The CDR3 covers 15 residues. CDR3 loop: CASSYQGLSLSEQFF. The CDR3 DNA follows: TGTGCCAGCAGTTATCAGGGACTAAGTTTGAGTGAGCAGTTCTTC.

CDR3 amino acids: CASSYAGTGLGNEQFF. For the CDR3, the DNA is TGTGCCAGCAGCTATGCCGGGACAGGATTGGGGAATGAGCAGTTCTTC. J is TRBJ2-1 and V is TRBV7-2; 8 bases line up with TRBD1. The CDR3 length is 16 residues. Germline lookup yields CDR1 SGHTA and CDR2 FQGNSA. The V gene end was trimmed by 4 bases and the J gene end by 7 bases; junction bases not matched to a gene: 12.

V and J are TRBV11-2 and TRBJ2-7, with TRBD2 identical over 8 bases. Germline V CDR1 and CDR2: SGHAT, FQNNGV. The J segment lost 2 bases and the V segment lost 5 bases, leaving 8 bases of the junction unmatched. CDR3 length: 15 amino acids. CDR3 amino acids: CASSPLRGEPYEQYF. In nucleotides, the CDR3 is TGTGCCAGCAGCCCCCTGCGGGGGGAACCCTACGAGCAGTACTTC.